Only a few counts were recorded for the clone carrying this TCR beta chain. Its antigen is undetermined. Germline assignment: CDR1 DFQATT and CDR2 SNEGSKA (reference sequence). V was trimmed by 6 bases and J by 7 bases, leaving 18 bases between them. The CDR3 covers 14 residues. The sample belongs to a study of T-cell reconstitution after alpha-beta-depleted transplantation in children. Study-level points and caveats: One year post-transplant, T-cell counts and diversity were largely derived from T cells produced anew. Several hundred graft clones that had expanded were reportedly the source of alpha-beta T cells about two months after transplant.

A library of TCRbeta sequences, prepared with unique molecular identifiers, was generated. TCRdb fed the PCR reads into MiXCR, producing one record per CDR3 protein. The table lists approximately 130,000 distinct CDR3 sequences, roughly 9.7% of them singletons. The chain links TRBV20-1 to TRBJ1-4; tentatively, D is TRBD1 (6 bases). The receptor was isolated from a girl less than two years old who had a stem cell transplant for combined immunodeficiency, so the T cells may come from the graft donor. This material consisted of PBMCs, mostly from graft donor cells, taken 180 days after TCRalphabeta/CD19-depleted stem cell transplant. The CDR3 loop reads CSADPVDRLEKLFF. The CDR3 DNA sequence: TGCAGTGCGGACCCGGTAGACAGGCTTGAAAAACTGTTTTTT.